This T cell receptor (beta chain) was captured in a study of blood T cells in healthy people across ages. Study-wide findings and caveats: A greater number of naive CD4+ cells and higher diversity distinguished long-lived donors from aged donors. Roughly linear age-related decline in beta diversity appeared, significant by age around 38.

The second PCR ran roughly 6 to 11 cycles with a sample-barcoded 5' primer and J-beta primers. A single record per CDR3 protein comes from TCRdb applying MiXCR to the 5' RACE reads. The data show under 1,000,000 distinct CDR3 sequences, with about 34% seen just once and over 10% held by the top ten. There were healthy Caucasian individuals from Russia, aged about 6 to 95, serving as donors. J was trimmed by 2 bases and V by 2 bases; bases with no gene match: 4. The germline CDR1 and CDR2 sequences are MGHRA and YSYEKL. The CDR3 contains 16 residues. This clonotype was seen a few times. Its antigen is still unknown.

This chain connects TRBV4-1 to TRBJ2-3; 10 bases fit TRBD2. Sequenced input: blood. This clonotype originated in a man aged 18 to 30 in good health. This chain's CDR3 is CASSQPLAGVTDTQYF. The CDR3 region has the DNA TGCGCCAGCAGCCAACCGCTAGCGGGGGTCACAGATACGCAGTATTTT.